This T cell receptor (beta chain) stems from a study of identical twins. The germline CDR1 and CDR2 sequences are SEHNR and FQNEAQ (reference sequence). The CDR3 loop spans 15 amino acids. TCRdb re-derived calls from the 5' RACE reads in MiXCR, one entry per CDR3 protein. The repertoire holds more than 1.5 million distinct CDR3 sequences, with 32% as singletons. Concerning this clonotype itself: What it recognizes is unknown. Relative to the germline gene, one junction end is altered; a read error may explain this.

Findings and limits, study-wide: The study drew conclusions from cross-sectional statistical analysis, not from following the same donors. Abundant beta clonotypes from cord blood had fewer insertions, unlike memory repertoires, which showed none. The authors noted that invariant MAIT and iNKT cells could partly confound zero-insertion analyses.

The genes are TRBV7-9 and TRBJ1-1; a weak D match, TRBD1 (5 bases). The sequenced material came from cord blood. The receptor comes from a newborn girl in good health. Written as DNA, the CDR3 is TGTGTCAGCAGCCCCCCTAGGAGGGGAAACACTGAAGCTTTCTTT. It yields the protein CVSSPPRRGNTEAFF.